A single sample is the source of the 30 T cell receptor beta chains below, sequenced in a study of blood T cell repertoires in COVID-19. Produced via immunoSEQ multiplex PCR; TCRdb's table is partial and in-frame only. The table has 89,000 or so clones, 85% seen once. Sequenced sample: peripheral blood. These receptors all come from an older man with acute or convalescent COVID-19.

The V and J genes are TRBV11-3 and TRBJ2-5; 7 nucleotides align to TRBD2. Germline V lookup: CDR1 SGHNT, CDR2 YENEEA. The CDR3 covers 16 residues. Trimming took 1 base from V and 1 from J; bases not matched to a gene: 6. The CDR3 here is CASSLGAGVAQETQYF. CDR3 bases: TGTGCCAGCAGCTTAGGCGCGGGGGTGGCCCAAGAGACCCAGTACTTC.

The CDR3 region has the DNA TGTGCCAGCTCACCCCAGGGAAGATCTGGAAACACCATATATTTT. Protein product: CASSPQGRSGNTIYF. The chain combines TRBV18 with TRBJ1-3, with D maybe TRBD1 (5 bases). CDR1 KGHSH and CDR2 LQKENI come from the germline V gene. V gave up 3 bases and J gave up 1 base, with 10 bases separating them. The CDR3 runs to 15 residues.

This clone has just one count. This chain connects TRBV28 to TRBJ2-5; perhaps TRBD1 as D (6 bases). This CDR3 comprises 13 residues. V gave up 10 bases and J gave up 7 bases, with 19 bases separating them. Germline CDR1 MDHEN, CDR2 SYDVKM. This CDR3 is CAIAWGLTGTQYF. The CDR3 nucleotides are TGTGCCATTGCGTGGGGGCTAACGGGGACCCAGTACTTC.

V and J are TRBV28 and TRBJ2-5; 7 nucleotides match TRBD1. CDR1 and CDR2 from the germline V gene are MDHEN and SYDVKM. This CDR3 region has 14 residues. Trimming took 5 bases from V and 1 from J; bases not matched to a gene: 4. CDR3 DNA: TGTGCCAGCAGTCCCGGGACAGTCCAAGAGACCCAGTACTTC. Protein product: CASSPGTVQETQYF.

In the case of this clone: The same CDR3 also results from other DNA sequences found in this sample. The genes are TRBV6-5 and TRBJ2-7; 10 positions match TRBD1. V lost 5 bases to trimming and J lost 0 bases; unmatched junction nucleotides: 1. This CDR3 has 14 residues. Per the germline V gene, CDR1 is MNHEY and CDR2 is SVGAGI. CDR3 bases: TGTGCCAGCAGTAGGACAGGGGGCTCCTACGAGCAGTACTTC. It is translated as CASSRTGGSYEQYF.

As to this clone: This same CDR3 is encoded by further DNA sequences in the sample. The CDR3 coding sequence is TGTGCCAGCTCACCGCGGGGCTATGGCTACACCTTC. This codes for CASSPRGYGYTF. The chain links TRBV18 to TRBJ1-2; D call uncertain. CDR1 and CDR2 (germline): KGHSH, LQKENI. The length of the CDR3 is 12 residues. The ends were cut back, 3 bases at V and 4 bases at J, with 6 bases in the middle.

The chain recombines TRBV19 with TRBJ2-7; possibly TRBD2 for D (7 bases). This CDR3 spans 15 amino acids. With 5 bases removed from V and 4 bases from J, the gap between germline ends came to 18 bases. Germline CDR1 reads LNHDA; CDR2 reads SQIVND (reference sequence). The CDR3 region has the DNA TGTGCCAGTAGTCTTCGTGGGGGGGGCTGGTACGAGCAGTACTTC. Translated: CASSLRGGGWYEQYF.

The V gene is TRBV5-4, the J gene TRBJ2-7; 7 bases fit TRBD1. The CDR3 has 14 residues. Germline-derived CDR1 and CDR2 are SGHNT and YYREEE (reference sequence). After removal of 1 base from V and 4 bases from J, the junction contained 5 bases not matched to a gene. CDR3 in DNA: TGTGCCAGCAGCTTGACAGGGGTTCAGTACGAGCAGTACTTC. As protein: CASSLTGVQYEQYF.

The rearrangement links TRBV18 to TRBJ1-5; tentative D call: TRBD1 (5 bases). The CDR3 extends over 13 amino acids. The germline V gene encodes CDR1 KGHSH and CDR2 LQKENI. Trimming took off 7 bases at V and 3 bases at J, with 10 bases between the two ends. The CDR3 DNA sequence: TGTGCCAGCTGTCAGGGAACCAATCAGCCCCAGCATTTT. Its protein is CASCQGTNQPQHF.

J is TRBJ2-6 and V is TRBV19; possible D gene TRBD2, 6 bases. Germline values: CDR1 LNHDA, CDR2 SQIVND (reference sequence). V lost 1 base and J lost 0, with 10 bases in between. This CDR3 spans 17 amino acids. Here the CDR3 reads CASSIAGVGSGANVLTF. In DNA, the CDR3 is TGTGCCAGTAGTATAGCGGGGGTTGGCTCTGGGGCCAACGTCCTGACTTTC.

The V and J genes are TRBV11-3 and TRBJ2-2; possibly TRBD1 for D (6 bases). The CDR3 runs 14 residues. The ends were cut back, 6 bases at V and 6 bases at J, with 14 bases in the middle. The germline V gene encodes CDR1 SGHNT and CDR2 YENEEA. The CDR3 DNA reads TGTGCCAGCAGTCTCGGACAGACTCCCGGGGAGCTGTTTTTT. It encodes CASSLGQTPGELFF.

As DNA, the CDR3 is TGTGCCAGCAGTTTACTGGGCCCGAACTATGGCTACACCTTC. This gives the protein CASSLLGPNYGYTF. This sequence joins TRBV27 and TRBJ1-2; D gene uncertain. Trimming removed 2 bases from V and 2 bases from J, with 9 bases in between. This CDR3 has 14 amino acids. Germline values: CDR1 MNHEY, CDR2 SMNVEV (reference sequence).

The rearrangement uses TRBV29-1 and TRBJ2-1; 10 nucleotides line up with TRBD2. This CDR3 is built from 14 residues. The V gene's germline CDR1 is SQVTM and CDR2 ANQGSEA. Trimming took 4 bases from V and 9 from J; bases not matched to a gene: 9. The CDR3 DNA sequence: TGCAGCGTTGTTCTTAGCGGGAGGATCGGTGAGCAGTTCTTC. It yields the protein CSVVLSGRIGEQFF.

The genes are TRBV6-1 and TRBJ1-4; D is unclear. Looked up from germline, CDR1 is MNHNS and CDR2 is SASEGT. V lost 4 bases and J lost 0, with 12 bases in between. This CDR3 is built from 16 residues. The CDR3, as DNA: TGTGCCAGCAGTGTTTCAGGATTTCCAACTAATGAAAAACTGTTTTTT. It encodes CASSVSGFPTNEKLFF.

The chain combines TRBV30 with TRBJ2-2; tentatively, D is TRBD1 (8 bases). Germline CDR1 and CDR2: GTSNPN and SVGIG (reference sequence). V lost 2 bases and J 5 bases, leaving 15 bases between the germline ends. The CDR3 extends over 15 amino acids. In DNA, the CDR3 is TGTGCCTGGAGTCAGGACAGGGAGGGGACCGGGGAGCTGTTTTTT. Residues: CAWSQDREGTGELFF.

The chain employs TRBV7-9 and TRBJ2-5; 8 positions agree with TRBD1. Germline V CDR1 and CDR2: SEHNR, FQNEAQ (reference sequence). This CDR3 is built from 14 residues. V lost 5 bases, J lost 5 bases, and 7 bases stayed unmatched. CDR3 nucleotide sequence: TGTGCCAGCAGCCGCGGACAGGGCTGGGAGACCCAGTACTTC. Its translation: CASSRGQGWETQYF.

The rearrangement uses TRBV5-1 and TRBJ1-2, with D possibly TRBD1 on 6 matching bases. Trimming left V 4 bases short and J 14 bases short, with 15 bases between. Germline V gives CDR1 SGHRS, CDR2 YFSETQ. CDR3 length equals 11 residues. As DNA, the CDR3 is TGCGCCAGCAGCCTACGGGACACTTCGACCTTC. It specifies CASSLRDTSTF.

The V call is TRBV9, the J call TRBJ1-2, with a possible D match to TRBD1 (5 bases). The CDR3 sequence is 16 residues long. The germline V gene has CDR1 SGDLS and CDR2 YYNGEE. V lost 2 bases and J 5 bases, leaving 19 bases between the germline ends. The CDR3 is CASSVGWDSNLYGYTF. CDR3 coding DNA: TGTGCCAGCAGCGTGGGGTGGGACTCGAACCTTTATGGCTACACCTTC.

The chain uses TRBV4-3 and TRBJ1-3, with D unresolved. Germline V lookup: CDR1 LGHNA, CDR2 YSLEER. The CDR3 runs to 17 residues. V lost 0 bases to trimming and J lost 2 bases, with 14 bases between them. The CDR3 loop reads CASSQEEVDRAGNTIYF. CDR3 DNA: TGCGCCAGCAGCCAAGAGGAGGTGGATAGGGCTGGAAACACCATATATTTT.

This clone was counted between two and nine times. The rearrangement uses TRBV4-2 and TRBJ1-3; D is perhaps TRBD1 (5 bases). Trimming cost V 3 bases and J 7 bases, with 13 bases left between them. The CDR3 has 14 residues. Germline CDR1 LGHNA, CDR2 YNFKEQ. The CDR3 DNA reads TGTGCCAGCAGCCATTGGGGCGCGGACAACACCATATATTTT. Protein: CASSHWGADNTIYF.

J is TRBJ2-7 and V is TRBV11-2; maybe TRBD2 (5 bases). The V gene's germline CDR1 is SGHAT and CDR2 FQNNGV. Trimming stripped 3 bases from V and 5 bases from J, with 11 bases between. CDR3 length: 13 residues. The CDR3 loop reads CASSFGNSHEQYF. For the CDR3, the DNA is TGTGCCAGCAGCTTCGGGAATTCCCACGAGCAGTACTTC.

V gene TRBV3-1 (or the pseudogene TRBV3-2) combines with J gene TRBJ2-1; D perhaps matches TRBD1 (6 bases). V was clipped by 1 base and J by 7 bases, with 14 bases between them. The CDR3 is 15 residues long. Per germline, CDR1 LGHDT and CDR2 YNNKEL (reference sequence). The CDR3 spells CASSQVYRVRNEQFF. The CDR3 bases are TGTGCCAGCAGCCAAGTGTACAGGGTACGGAATGAGCAGTTCTTC.

This clone was recorded once. The chain employs TRBV7-2 and TRBJ2-1; D unresolved. V was pared by 1 base and J by 7 bases, with 11 bases between. The CDR3 is 14 residues long. CDR1 and CDR2 from the germline V gene are SGHTA and FQGNSA. The CDR3 loop is CASSLVSARNEQFF. As DNA, the CDR3 is TGTGCCAGCAGCTTAGTGTCAGCGAGGAATGAGCAGTTCTTC.

The chain combines TRBV11-2 with TRBJ2-3, with 8 bases matching TRBD2. CDR1 is SGHAT, CDR2 FQNNGV, per germline. This CDR3 has 16 residues. Losses at the gene ends were 5 bases for V and 3 bases for J; bases not matched to a gene: 10. This chain's CDR3 is CASSKGVGGRTDTQYF. The CDR3 nucleotides are TGTGCCAGCAGCAAGGGGGTTGGCGGGAGGACAGATACGCAGTATTTT. The full variable domain, its missing parts supplied by reference TRBV11-2 and TRBJ2-3, is EAGVAQSPRYKIIEKRQSVAFWCNPISGHATLYWYQQILGQGPKLLIQFQNNGVVDDSQLPKDRFSAERLKGVDSTLKIQPAKLEDSAVYLCASSKGVGGRTDTQYFGPGTRLTVL.

This chain connects TRBV7-9 to TRBJ1-1; D uncertain. In germline, CDR1 is SEHNR, CDR2 FQNEAQ (reference sequence). The V gene lost 2 bases and the J gene lost 5 bases, with 9 bases spanning the gap. CDR3 length equals 13 residues. DNA for the CDR3: TGTGCCAGCAGCTTATCGGTTAGAACTGAAGCTTTCTTT. Encoded protein: CASSLSVRTEAFF.

CDR3 loop: CASSPIEYMEAFF. The CDR3 DNA follows: TGTGCCAGCTCACCTATAGAATATATGGAAGCTTTCTTT. The chain carries TRBV18 and TRBJ1-1; D gene ambiguous. Between the trimmed V and J ends, which lost 3 bases and 8 bases, there was a span of 13 bases. Germline assignment: CDR1 KGHSH and CDR2 LQKENI. The CDR3 loop spans 13 amino acids.

Here the CDR3 reads CASSLVAFNSPLHF. CDR3 coding DNA: TGTGCCAGCAGTTTAGTAGCTTTTAATTCACCCCTCCACTTT. The chain has TRBV27 and TRBJ1-6, with unresolved D. The germline V gene encodes CDR1 MNHEY and CDR2 SMNVEV (reference sequence). The CDR3 has 14 residues. Trimming stripped 2 bases from V and 6 bases from J, with 8 bases between.

The genes are TRBV3-1 (or the pseudogene TRBV3-2) and TRBJ2-1; TRBD1 aligns across 8 bases. This CDR3 region has 16 residues. CDR1 is LGHDT and CDR2 is YNNKEL in the germline V gene (reference sequence). J was trimmed by 6 bases and V by 4 bases; bases with no gene match: 11. The CDR3 loop is CASSLLVDRVANEQFF. DNA of the CDR3: TGTGCCAGCAGCCTCCTAGTGGACAGGGTGGCCAATGAGCAGTTCTTC.

J is TRBJ2-7 and V is TRBV29-1; the match to TRBD2 covers 11 bases. The CDR3 consists of 15 residues. Trimming removed 7 bases from V and 0 bases from J; junction bases left unmatched: 8. From germline, CDR1 is SQVTM and CDR2 ANQGSEA. The CDR3 spells CSAKTGTSGSYEQYF. The CDR3 nucleotides read TGCAGCGCTAAAACCGGGACTAGCGGCTCCTACGAGCAGTACTTC.

The J gene is TRBJ2-7, the V gene TRBV19, with D uncertain. The CDR3 consists of 14 residues. The V gene's germline CDR1 is LNHDA and CDR2 SQIVND (reference sequence). The ends were cut back, 5 bases at V and 6 bases at J, with 17 bases in the middle. The CDR3 region is CASSATLDPGEQYF. Here the CDR3 DNA reads TGTGCCAGTAGTGCCACTCTCGATCCGGGCGAGCAGTACTTC.